What follows describes a single TCR beta chain. Its antigen remains unidentified. Researchers cut adjacent lung at least 2 cm from the tumor margin, and it showed no atypia. These data come from a study of T cells in localized non-small cell lung cancer. Clones were read by immunoSEQ multiplex PCR, and TCRdb kept only the in-frame ones, dropping some. The data contain 1,500 to 2,000 clones, 21% of them singletons. Study outcomes and limitations: For the top 100 tumor clones, a median about 50 also appeared in adjacent lung. Heterogeneity remains possible, as sequencing covered one tumor region only. Longer overall survival was associated with a higher density of T cells in the blood.

The sequencing here drew on normal lung tissue next to the tumor, taken before any cancer treatment. This clonotype was obtained from a woman aged 35-70 years with stage I lung adenocarcinoma.

The CDR3 loop is CASSPDSGGTDTQYF. The CDR3, as DNA: TGTGCCAGCAGCCCCGATAGCGGGGGTACAGATACGCAGTATTTT. The J gene is TRBJ2-3, the V gene TRBV11-3; 9 positions match TRBD2. V lost 5 bases, J lost 3 bases, and 6 bases stayed unmatched. The CDR3 totals 15 residues. Germline V gene sequence: CDR1 SGHNT, CDR2 YENEEA.